Each of the 15 T cell receptor beta chains below was sequenced from the same sample in a study of Ad26.COV2.S vaccination and SARS-CoV-2 variants. Treatment here: some 19 received Ad26.COV2.S at low or high dose, single or two shots; about five received placebo; per-sample allocation not given. Day 63 after the first vaccine or placebo injection was the time point for sampling. Here immunoSEQ multiplex PCR was the method, and the copy in TCRdb shows in-frame clones only, minus some. Of some 250,000 clones listed, more than 75% are singletons. Specimen: peripheral blood, collected in a trial of Ad26.COV2.S vaccine versus placebo. These receptors came from a person aged 18-60 years who received the Ad26.COV2.S COVID-19 vaccine or a placebo.

V is TRBV7-2 and J is TRBJ1-2; D is unclear. Per the germline V gene, CDR1 is SGHTA and CDR2 is FQGNSA. V lost 2 bases to trimming and J lost 2 bases, with 9 bases between them. There are 14 residues in the CDR3. CDR3 sequence: CASSLISGNYGYTF. The CDR3 nucleotides are TGTGCCAGCAGCTTAATCTCCGGGAACTATGGCTACACCTTC.

This clone was counted a single time. The chain couples TRBV4-2 to TRBJ1-1, with 10 bases lining up with TRBD1. Germline V lookup: CDR1 LGHNA, CDR2 YNFKEQ. The CDR3 is 17 amino acids. V shed 0 bases, J shed 0 bases, and the junction held 4 bases outside the gene matches. The CDR3 nucleotides are TGTGCCAGCAGCCAAGAGGGGGACAGGGGTGTGAACACTGAAGCTTTCTTT. Its protein product is CASSQEGDRGVNTEAFF.

The chain couples TRBV7-3 to TRBJ2-1; perhaps TRBD1 as D (6 bases). V lost 8 bases and J lost 3, with 14 bases in between. CDR1 is SGHTA, CDR2 FQGTGA, per germline. The CDR3 is 14 residues long. The DNA for the CDR3 is TGTGCCAGCGCCCCGGACAGCCTCTACAATGAGCAGTTCTTC. Amino acid sequence: CASAPDSLYNEQFF.

The chain links TRBV19 to TRBJ1-1; D may be TRBD1 (6 bases). Per the germline V gene, CDR1 is LNHDA and CDR2 is SQIVND (reference sequence). This CDR3 is built from 17 residues. Deletions cut 3 bases from V and 3 bases from J, with 20 bases between. DNA for the CDR3: TGTGCCAGTAGTATCCTCCCCCCAGGACAGTACCACACTGAAGCTTTCTTT. Its translation: CASSILPPGQYHTEAFF.

CDR3 in amino acids: CASSPGRGSSYEQYF. In DNA form, the CDR3 reads TGTGCCAGCAGCCCCGGGAGGGGGAGCTCCTACGAGCAGTACTTC. The V call is TRBV7-2, the J call TRBJ2-7; TRBD2 agrees at 8 bases. This CDR3 contains 15 residues. V lost 5 bases to trimming and J lost 0 bases; unmatched junction nucleotides: 6. The germline V gene encodes CDR1 SGHTA and CDR2 FQGNSA.

The chain has TRBV5-1 and TRBJ2-2; TRBD2 matches 8 bases. The CDR3 totals 14 residues. Germline lookup yields CDR1 SGHRS and CDR2 YFSETQ. V shed 4 bases and J 7 bases; nucleotides not matched to a gene: 6. CDR3 protein: CASSRSGGSGELFF. CDR3 DNA sequence: TGCGCCAGCAGCCGCTCGGGGGGGAGCGGGGAGCTGTTTTTT.

Here the CDR3 reads CATTAGVGDTQYF. The CDR3 coding sequence is TGTGCCACCACGGCGGGGGTAGGAGATACGCAGTATTTT. This chain uses TRBV15 with TRBJ2-3, with TRBD2 matching 7 bases. The trim removed 7 bases at V and 5 bases at J, leaving 6 bases unmatched. Germline V gene sequence: CDR1 LNHNV, CDR2 YYDKDF (reference sequence). The CDR3 is 13 amino acids.

The CDR3 sequence: CASSQGIWAGSDEQYF. In DNA, the CDR3 is TGTGCCAGCAGCCAAGGGATATGGGCCGGGAGTGACGAGCAGTACTTC. The chain links TRBV14 to TRBJ2-7; D is perhaps TRBD2 (6 bases). V was shortened by 1 base and J by 5 bases, with 18 bases between the two germline ends. This CDR3 comprises 16 residues. CDR1 and CDR2 (germline): SGHDN, FVKESK.

The chain carries TRBV10-3 and TRBJ2-7; no firm D call. The CDR3 covers 12 residues. Germline values: CDR1 ENHRY, CDR2 SYGVKD. Trimming removed 4 bases at V and 0 bases at J, with 4 bases between. In DNA form, the CDR3 reads TGTGCCATCAGTGGCACCTCCTACGAGCAGTACTTC. Translating it yields CAISGTSYEQYF.

In this sample, this clone turned up once. This chain joins TRBV30 and TRBJ1-3, with a tentative D call TRBD1 (6 bases). The V end lost 3 bases, the J end lost 0 bases, and 24 bases lay between the germline ends. This CDR3 contains 19 residues. Germline values: CDR1 GTSNPN, CDR2 SVGIG (reference sequence). The CDR3 sequence: CAWSVARVWGGLSGNTIYF. The CDR3, as DNA: TGTGCCTGGAGCGTAGCTAGGGTTTGGGGGGGCCTCTCTGGAAACACCATATATTTT. The full variable domain, in which reference TRBV30 and TRBJ1-3 provide the parts outside the CDR3, is SQTIHQWPATLVQPVGSPLSLECTVEGTSNPNLYWYRQAAGRGLQLLFYSVGIGQISSEVPQNLSASRPQDRQFILSSKKLLLSDSGFYLCAWSVARVWGGLSGNTIYFGEGSWLTVV.

The CDR3 DNA reads TGTGCCAGTAACCCCTCCAGACACATGAACACTGAAGCTTTCTTT. This translates into CASNPSRHMNTEAFF. The rearrangement uses TRBV19 and TRBJ1-1; no clear D gene. V lost 7 bases and J 0 bases, leaving 15 bases between the germline ends. The V gene's germline CDR1 is LNHDA and CDR2 SQIVND (reference sequence). The length of the CDR3 is 15 residues.

V is TRBV29-1 and J is TRBJ1-1; D uncertain. V lost 5 bases, J lost 4 bases, and 5 bases lay in between. From germline, CDR1 is SQVTM and CDR2 ANQGSEA. The CDR3 extends over 10 amino acids. Here the CDR3 reads CSVSITEAFF. CDR3 nucleotide sequence: TGCAGCGTTTCCATCACTGAAGCTTTCTTT.

The rearrangement uses TRBV14 and TRBJ1-1, with a tentative D call TRBD1 (5 bases). V was pared by 5 bases and J by 5 bases, with 21 bases between. The CDR3 covers 16 residues. The germline CDR1 and CDR2 sequences are SGHDN and FVKESK. The CDR3 DNA is TGTGCCAGCAGCGTCCGGGACGCGTTGCGACGGACTGAAGCTTTCTTT. Protein: CASSVRDALRRTEAFF.

This chain links TRBV5-7 with TRBJ2-6; 7 bases map to TRBD1. TRBV5-7 counts as an open reading frame of uncertain function. The CDR3 runs to 19 residues. The V and J ends lost 3 bases and 4 bases, in that order; junction bases with no gene match: 16. The CDR3 DNA follows: TGTGCCAGCAGCTCCCCGGGACAGCTAAGACCAAAAGGGGCCAACGTCCTGACTTTC. This translates into CASSSPGQLRPKGANVLTF.

The chain carries TRBV12-3 or TRBV12-4 and TRBJ2-7; D is possibly TRBD2 (5 bases). The V end was cut by 5 bases, the J end by 6 bases, with 11 bases between. The CDR3 spans 12 residues. CDR3 bases: TGTGCCAGCAGTCATTACCGGGGCGAGCAGTACTTC. Amino acid sequence: CASSHYRGEQYF.